This T cell receptor beta chain comes out of a study of CD8 T cells in ankylosing spondylitis. Study observations and caveats: Relatively rare in peripheral blood, disease-linked clones were also CD8+. In ankylosing spondylitis patients, matched synovial fluid reportedly showed significant enrichment of disease-linked clones. Blood from ankylosing spondylitis patients appeared to carry a characteristic roughly 8-variant TCR beta motif.

V was pared by 0 bases and J by 5 bases, with 8 bases between. The germline V gene encodes CDR1 LNHNV and CDR2 YYDKDF (reference sequence). The CDR3 covers 13 residues. As concerns this clonotype: Its target is unknown.

Quantitative 5'-RACE with molecular barcodes was used to make the TCR beta libraries. TCRdb fed the 5' RACE reads into MiXCR, producing one record per CDR3 protein. The repertoire holds under 170,000 distinct CDR3 sequences, roughly 44% seen once, with roughly 15% in the top ten. The sequence derives from a male donor with ankylosing spondylitis. The gene calls are TRBV15 and TRBJ2-7; D perhaps matches TRBD1 (6 bases). The sequenced sample was synovial fluid, either unsorted or a sorted T cell fraction (not recorded which). The CDR3 loop is CATSRDRGHEQYF. The CDR3 DNA reads TGTGCCACCAGCAGAGACAGGGGCCACGAGCAGTACTTC.